These 27 T cell receptor beta chains came from one sample sequenced in a study of shared clonotypes between healthy human individuals. Assay: immunoSEQ multiplex PCR; the TCRdb copy retains only in-frame clones and omits some. This sample has over a million clones, with roughly 74% found just once. Material for sequencing was memory CD4+ T cells from PBMCs. As for subset: CD45RA-negative fraction. The receptor set was obtained from a man younger than 35 in good health. Some clones in this sample may be carry-over from other donors' samples.

The chain combines TRBV18 with TRBJ1-2, with 8 bases aligning to TRBD1. V shed 6 bases, J shed 5 bases, and the junction held 5 bases outside the gene matches. Looked up from germline, CDR1 is KGHSH and CDR2 is LQKENI. This CDR3 region has 13 residues. CDR3 protein: CASSQGAGYGYTF. The CDR3 DNA reads TGTGCCAGCTCCCAGGGGGCTGGGTATGGCTACACCTTC.

V gene TRBV5-1 combines with J gene TRBJ1-2; 8 bases map to TRBD1. Trimming cost V 5 bases and J 8 bases; bases outside gene matches: 8. The germline CDR1 and CDR2 sequences are SGHRS and YFSETQ. This CDR3 contains 13 residues. CDR3 sequence (DNA): TGCGCCAGCAGGAACGGGACAGGTGGAGGCTACACCTTC. Protein: CASRNGTGGGYTF.

This chain uses TRBV19 with TRBJ2-1; 7 bases are shared with TRBD2. The germline V gene encodes CDR1 LNHDA and CDR2 SQIVND (reference sequence). The V gene end was trimmed by 5 bases and the J gene end by 5 bases; junction bases not matched to a gene: 3. The CDR3 spans 13 residues. CDR3 nucleotide sequence: TGTGCCAGTAGTTTCGGACTAGACAATGAGCAGTTCTTC. This gives the protein CASSFGLDNEQFF. Based on the CDR3 plus reference TRBV19 and TRBJ2-1, the full variable domain is DGGITQSPKYLFRKEGQNVTLSCEQNLNHDAMYWYRQDPGQGLRLIYYSQIVNDFQKGDIAEGYSVSREKKESFPLTVTSAQKNPTAFYLCASSFGLDNEQFFGPGTRLTVL.

The chain joins TRBV19 to TRBJ2-7; TRBD1 is a possible D gene (5 bases). Germline values: CDR1 LNHDA, CDR2 SQIVND (reference sequence). V was cut by 5 bases and J by 7 bases, with 15 bases left in between. CDR3 size: 13 residues. The CDR3 coding sequence is TGTGCCAGTAGTCCCCTTCAGGGTGGGGAGCAGTACTTC. Its protein product is CASSPLQGGEQYF.

The rearrangement links TRBV29-1 to TRBJ1-4; 7 bases line up with TRBD1. The CDR3 consists of 15 residues. The ends lost 4 bases at V and 4 bases at J; junction bases unmatched: 9. In germline, CDR1 is SQVTM, CDR2 ANQGSEA. CDR3 in amino acids: CSVGTGTTLNEKLFF. The CDR3, as DNA: TGCAGCGTTGGGACAGGCACTACACTTAATGAAAAACTGTTTTTT. The whole variable domain, filled in from reference TRBV29-1 and TRBJ1-4, reads SAVISQKPSRDICQRGTSLTIQCQVDSQVTMMFWYRQQPGQSLTLIATANQGSEATYESGFVIDKFPISRPNLTFSTLTVSNMSPEDSSIYLCSVGTGTTLNEKLFFGSGTQLSVL.

A note on this clone: The sample carries other DNA sequences with the same CDR3. This rearrangement joins TRBV7-2 to TRBJ2-5; 13 bases map to TRBD2. Trimming cost V 8 bases and J 5 bases; bases outside gene matches: 8. The CDR3 is made up of 15 amino acids. Germline V CDR1 and CDR2: SGHTA, FQGNSA. The chain's CDR3 is CASSSTSGRWETQYF. For the CDR3, the DNA is TGTGCCAGCTCTTCGACTAGCGGGAGGTGGGAGACCCAGTACTTC.

V gene TRBV27 combines with J gene TRBJ1-1, with a possible D match to TRBD1 (5 bases). The germline V gene encodes CDR1 MNHEY and CDR2 SMNVEV (reference sequence). Trimming shortened V by 3 bases and J by 1 base, and 9 bases separated the two germline ends. The CDR3 extends over 14 amino acids. CDR3 in DNA: TGTGCCAGCAGTTTTAGGGGTGGGAACACTGAAGCTTTCTTT. It yields the protein CASSFRGGNTEAFF.

Only a few counts were recorded for this clone. V usage is TRBV10-3 and J usage is TRBJ1-3; no clear D. Germline CDR1 ENHRY, CDR2 SYGVKD. The CDR3 runs 12 residues. Deletions cut 4 bases from V and 3 bases from J, with 4 bases between. CDR3 in amino acids: CAISVGGNTIYF. CDR3 DNA: TGTGCCATCAGTGTGGGTGGAAACACCATATATTTT.

The chain joins TRBV15 to TRBJ1-2; the D gene is possibly TRBD1 (5 bases). The CDR3 has 16 amino acids. In germline, CDR1 is LNHNV, CDR2 YYDKDF (reference sequence). Trimming left V 3 bases short and J 5 bases short, with 19 bases between. CDR3 sequence (DNA): TGTGCCACCAGCAGTCGGCGACGGGGGATAAATTATGGCTACACCTTC. The encoded protein is CATSSRRRGINYGYTF.

This rearrangement joins TRBV28 to TRBJ2-5; maybe TRBD1 (5 bases). The CDR3 loop spans 14 amino acids. Germline V gene data show CDR1 as MDHEN and CDR2 as SYDVKM. V was clipped by 8 bases and J by 7 bases, with 20 bases between them. CDR3 nucleotides: TGTGCCAGCGGCCGGGCAGGGTTGTATGTGACCCAGTACTTC. As protein: CASGRAGLYVTQYF.

The CDR3 nucleotides are TGTGCCAGCTTCTCCGGGACAGGGCTAACAGATACGCAGTATTTT. Translated, it gives CASFSGTGLTDTQYF. The gene calls are TRBV6-1 and TRBJ2-3; TRBD1 aligns across 9 bases. Looked up from germline, CDR1 is MNHNS and CDR2 is SASEGT. The CDR3 runs to 15 residues. V gave up 8 bases and J gave up 3 bases; unmatched junction bases: 9.

The rearrangement links TRBV9 to TRBJ1-3; D remains ambiguous. Trimming cost V 3 bases and J 4 bases, with 23 bases left between them. The CDR3 sequence is 18 residues long. Germline V gene lookup returns CDR1 SGDLS and CDR2 YYNGEE. CDR3 in amino acids: CASSASPPGQILGNTIYF. The CDR3 nucleotides read TGTGCCAGCAGCGCGTCCCCCCCGGGCCAGATACTGGGAAACACCATATATTTT.

The rearrangement links TRBV5-3 to TRBJ1-3, with unresolved D. TRBV5-3 is sorted into the ORF group, with uncertain function. V was trimmed by 8 bases and J by 7 bases, leaving 22 bases between them. The length of the CDR3 is 15 residues. The CDR3 sequence: CASSPRQTFGNTIYF. CDR3 nucleotide sequence: TGTGCCAGCAGCCCGCGGCAGACTTTTGGGAACACCATATATTTT.

This clone was picked up many times. This chain joins TRBV6-1 and TRBJ2-7; TRBD1 is a possible D gene (5 bases). Deletions cut 6 bases from V and 1 base from J, with 16 bases between. The CDR3 is 15 residues long. Germline V gene lookup returns CDR1 MNHNS and CDR2 SASEGT. CDR3 nucleotides: TGTGCCAGCAGGGCGACAGAGTTTTCTTCCTACGAGCAGTACTTC. It translates to CASRATEFSSYEQYF.

The chain employs TRBV9 and TRBJ1-2, with 11 nucleotides matching TRBD1. The CDR3 is made up of 14 amino acids. Germline CDR1 SGDLS, CDR2 YYNGEE. V lost 3 bases and J lost 6; bases outside the gene matches: 4. This CDR3 is CASSGDRGTHGYTF. The CDR3 region has the DNA TGTGCCAGCAGCGGGGACAGGGGGACCCATGGCTACACCTTC.

Comments on this clone: A clone one base away is much larger, so this may be a read error. As DNA, the CDR3 is TGTGCCAGCGGGGTGGGACAGACCAACACTGAAGCTTTCTTT. It encodes CASGVGQTNTEAFF. V and J are TRBV28 and TRBJ1-1; 7 bases match TRBD1. The germline V gene has CDR1 MDHEN and CDR2 SYDVKM. Unmatched junction bases numbered 8, after V lost 8 bases and J lost 2 bases. This CDR3 region has 14 residues. The full variable domain, its missing parts supplied by reference TRBV28 and TRBJ1-1, is DVKVTQSSRYLVKRTGEKVFLECVQDMDHENMFWYRQDPGLGLRLIYFSYDVKMKEKGDIPEGYSVSREKKERFSLILESASTNQTSMYLCASGVGQTNTEAFFGQGTRLTVV.

This chain links TRBV6-5 with TRBJ2-7, with TRBD2 matching 9 bases. The CDR3 loop spans 14 amino acids. Germline trimming cut 5 bases from V and 5 bases from J; bases unmatched to any gene: 7. Per the germline V gene, CDR1 is MNHEY and CDR2 is SVGAGI. The CDR3 DNA reads as TGTGCCAGCAGTCAAGCGGGGGGTTGGAACGAGCAGTACTTC. Its protein product is CASSQAGGWNEQYF.

This chain connects TRBV4-1 to TRBJ2-1; a possible D gene is TRBD2 (6 bases). The germline CDR1 and CDR2 sequences are MGHRA and YSYEKL. The germline V and J ends were trimmed by 0 bases and 4 bases, with 16 bases remaining between them. This CDR3 contains 17 residues. This CDR3 reads CASSQEEGLAGYNEQFF. In nucleotides, the CDR3 is TGCGCCAGCAGCCAAGAGGAGGGCTTGGCGGGTTACAATGAGCAGTTCTTC.

The chain joins TRBV7-2 to TRBJ1-2; the match to TRBD1 covers 10 bases. J gave up 4 bases and V 5 bases, and 7 bases lay outside the gene matches. This CDR3 has 15 amino acids. CDR1 SGHTA and CDR2 FQGNSA come from the germline V gene. CDR3 sequence (DNA): TGTGCCAGCAGCGTACAGGGACAGGGGTTCTATGGCTACACCTTC. As protein: CASSVQGQGFYGYTF.

Note on this clone: The germline gene is not matched at one end of the junction; a read error may be the cause. The rearrangement links TRBV30 to TRBJ1-2; 10 nucleotides align to TRBD1. The CDR3 sequence is 18 residues long. Germline V gene sequence: CDR1 GTSNPN, CDR2 SVGIG (reference sequence). The CDR3 loop reads CARSQHPGQGPLYYGYTF. The DNA for the CDR3 is TGTGCCCGGAGCCAACACCCGGGACAGGGGCCCCTGTACTATGGCTACACCTTC. The full variable domain, its missing parts supplied by reference TRBV30 and TRBJ1-2, is SQTIHQWPATLVQPVGSPLSLECTVEGTSNPNLYWYRQAAGRGLQLLFYSVGIGQISSEVPQNLSASRPQDRQFILSSKKLLLSDSGFYLCARSQHPGQGPLYYGYTFGSGTRLTVV.

This clone showed up many times. V and J are TRBV5-1 and TRBJ2-5; D unclear. The CDR3 runs 16 residues. CDR1 and CDR2 from the germline V gene are SGHRS and YFSETQ. V gave up 0 bases and J gave up 5 bases, with 17 bases separating them. CDR3 protein: CASSLDGSGQRETQYF. The CDR3 DNA sequence: TGCGCCAGCAGCTTGGACGGGTCGGGTCAGAGGGAGACCCAGTACTTC. Complete variable domain (other parts from reference TRBV5-1 and TRBJ2-5): KAGVTQTPRYLIKTRGQQVTLSCSPISGHRSVSWYQQTPGQGLQFLFEYFSETQRNKGNFPGRFSGRQFSNSRSEMNVSTLELGDSALYLCASSLDGSGQRETQYFGPGTRLLVL.

The V call is TRBV27, the J call TRBJ2-7; TRBD2 is a possible D gene (6 bases). The germline V gene encodes CDR1 MNHEY and CDR2 SMNVEV (reference sequence). Deletions cut 3 bases from V and 5 bases from J, with 14 bases between. The CDR3 runs 14 residues. Here the CDR3 DNA reads TGTGCCAGCAGTTTCTCGCGGGATAGGAACGAGCAGTACTTC. This encodes CASSFSRDRNEQYF.

The chain links TRBV5-4 to TRBJ1-2; tentatively, D is TRBD1 (5 bases). The CDR3 is made up of 13 amino acids. The germline V gene encodes CDR1 SGHNT and CDR2 YYREEE (reference sequence). The germline V and J ends were trimmed by 2 bases and 6 bases, with 11 bases remaining between them. CDR3 residues: CASSLLRTNGYTF. The CDR3 DNA sequence: TGTGCCAGCAGCTTACTACGGACAAATGGCTACACCTTC.

The DNA for the CDR3 is TGTGCCAGCAGTCCCTCCCTCCAAGGGAACACAGATACGCAGTATTTT. It yields the protein CASSPSLQGNTDTQYF. This chain uses TRBV27 with TRBJ2-3; D remains unclear. The germline CDR1 and CDR2 sequences are MNHEY and SMNVEV (reference sequence). This CDR3 is built from 16 residues. V was shortened by 5 bases and J by 2 bases, with 17 bases between the two germline ends.

The gene calls are TRBV9 and TRBJ2-7; D possibly corresponds to TRBD1 (5 bases). V lost 3 bases and J lost 3, with 10 bases in between. The CDR3 covers 13 residues. Germline values: CDR1 SGDLS, CDR2 YYNGEE. The CDR3 DNA follows: TGTGCCAGCAGCGCCACAGGTGACTACGAGCAGTACTTC. This encodes CASSATGDYEQYF.

Worth noting for this clone: The sample has other DNA sequences that encode this CDR3 too. The chain links TRBV5-1 to TRBJ2-7, with 10 bases identical to TRBD1. Germline V gene data show CDR1 as SGHRS and CDR2 as YFSETQ. V lost 3 bases to trimming and J lost 5 bases; unmatched junction nucleotides: 5. The CDR3 has 14 residues. CDR3 coding DNA: TGCGCCAGCAGCTCGGACAGGGGGAGCGACGAGCAGTACTTC. Translating gives CASSSDRGSDEQYF.

In its sample, this clone was seen a few times. The V gene is TRBV18, the J gene TRBJ1-5; 7 positions agree with TRBD1. Trimming removed 3 bases from V and 4 bases from J; junction bases left unmatched: 9. Germline V CDR1 and CDR2: KGHSH, LQKENI. The CDR3 spans 16 residues. The CDR3 DNA is TGTGCCAGCTCACCCGAGCTACAGGGGAAAAATCAGCCCCAGCATTTT. Its translation: CASSPELQGKNQPQHF.